This T cell receptor beta chain originates from a study of human T cells and chemical hapten exposure. This clonotype was counted ten times or more. Unique molecular identifiers were attached to individual cDNA molecules within the library. Using its own MiXCR run on the reads, TCRdb lists one record per CDR3 protein. Among 100,000 to 150,000 distinct CDR3 sequences listed, 8.5% were seen once. It was unfractionated whole blood from which total RNA was extracted. This CDR3 is built from 16 residues. CDR1 and CDR2 from the germline V gene are MGHRA and YSYEKL. V was clipped by 0 bases and J by 2 bases, with 11 bases between them.

The chain employs TRBV4-1 and TRBJ1-5; unclear D gene. The sample comprised whole blood. The sequence came from a human donor in good health. Some clones in this sample may be carry-over from other donors' samples. In DNA, the CDR3 is TGCGCCAGCAGCCAAGATGGGCAGTCCGGCAATCAGCCCCAGCATTTT. This sequence encodes CASSQDGQSGNQPQHF.